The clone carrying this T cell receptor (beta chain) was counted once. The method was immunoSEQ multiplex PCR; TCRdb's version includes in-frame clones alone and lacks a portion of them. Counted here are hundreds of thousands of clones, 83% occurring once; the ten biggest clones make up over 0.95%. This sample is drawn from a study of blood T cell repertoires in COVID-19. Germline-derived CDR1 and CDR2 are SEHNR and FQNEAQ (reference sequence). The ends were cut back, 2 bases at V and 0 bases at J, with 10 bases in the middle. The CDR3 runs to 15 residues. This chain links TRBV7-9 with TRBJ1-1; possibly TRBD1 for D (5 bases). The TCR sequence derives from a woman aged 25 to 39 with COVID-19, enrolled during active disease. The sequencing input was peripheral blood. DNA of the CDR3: TGTGCCAGCAGCTTAAATTGGGACTTGAACACTGAAGCTTTCTTT. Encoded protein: CASSLNWDLNTEAFF. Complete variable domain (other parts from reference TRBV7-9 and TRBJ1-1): DTGVSQNPRHKITKRGQNVTFRCDPISEHNRLYWYRQTLGQGPEFLTYFQNEAQLEKSRLLSDRFSAERPKGSFSTLEIQRTEQGDSAMYLCASSLNWDLNTEAFFGQGTRLTVV.